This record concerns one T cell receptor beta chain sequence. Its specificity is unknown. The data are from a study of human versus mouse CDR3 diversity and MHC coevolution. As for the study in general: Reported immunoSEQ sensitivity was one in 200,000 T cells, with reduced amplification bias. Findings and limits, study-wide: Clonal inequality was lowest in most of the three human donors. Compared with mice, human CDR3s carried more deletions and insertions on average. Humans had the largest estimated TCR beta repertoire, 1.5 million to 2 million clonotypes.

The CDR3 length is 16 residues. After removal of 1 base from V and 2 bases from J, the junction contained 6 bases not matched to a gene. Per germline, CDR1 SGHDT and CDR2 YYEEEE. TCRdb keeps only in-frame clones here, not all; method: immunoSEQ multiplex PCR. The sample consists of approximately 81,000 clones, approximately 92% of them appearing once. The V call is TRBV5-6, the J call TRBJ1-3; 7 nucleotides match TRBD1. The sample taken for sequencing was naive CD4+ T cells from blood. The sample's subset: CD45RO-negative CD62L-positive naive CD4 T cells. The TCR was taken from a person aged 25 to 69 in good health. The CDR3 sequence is CASSLRLGGAGNTIYF. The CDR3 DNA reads TGTGCCAGCAGCTTGAGACTAGGGGGCGCTGGAAACACCATATATTTT.